The T cell receptor (beta chain) described here comes from a study of T cell changes during pregnancy in multiple sclerosis. V lost 5 bases to trimming and J lost 8 bases; unmatched junction nucleotides: 7. The germline gives CDR1 MDHEN, CDR2 SYDVKM. The CDR3 is 14 amino acids. Method: immunoSEQ multiplex PCR; TCRdb's copy keeps in-frame clones and lacks some. The repertoire holds 25,000 to 40,000 clones, with about nine tenths as singletons. The rearrangement uses TRBV28 and TRBJ2-2; 8 positions agree with TRBD1. The sequence came from a female donor in good health, enrolled as a control in a pregnancy study. The sequenced sample was CD8+ T cells from peripheral blood mononuclear cells, obtained in the second trimester of pregnancy. DNA of the CDR3: TGTGCCAGCAGTAGGACAGGGTCTGGGGGGGAGCTGTTTTTT. Its protein is CASSRTGSGGELFF.